This TCR beta chain was found in a study of shared T cell receptors in the human thymus. Using immunoSEQ multiplex PCR, the repertoire was profiled, and TCRdb retains in-frame clones only, with some absent. The table lists about 710,000 clones, roughly 86% of them singletons. V was clipped by 6 bases and J by 4 bases; unmatched bases: 13. The germline gives CDR1 MNHEY, CDR2 SMNVEV (reference sequence). The CDR3 totals 17 residues. These same records also appear under a second study, on human thymus T cells.

This clonotype was sampled from a boy under two years old with a congenital heart defect. The sample comprised thymocytes. This chain uses TRBV27 with TRBJ1-4; 8 bases are shared with TRBD1. The CDR3 loop reads CASRNAFRQGSNEKLFF. CDR3 DNA sequence: TGTGCCAGCAGGAATGCCTTTCGACAGGGGAGTAATGAAAAACTGTTTTTT.